The present entry profiles one T cell receptor (beta chain) with its context. Which antigen it targets is not known. No base quality values were provided; no much bigger clone lies one nucleotide off. This sample stems from a study of T cells after yellow fever vaccination (dated by TCRdb to the late 2010s). A note on the overall study: The SMART-Seq v4 Ultra Low Input RNA kit was used to prepare libraries from fractions with low cell numbers. To follow T-cell clones before and after primary and booster YFV17D yellow fever vaccination, bulk TCR alpha and beta repertoires were sequenced over time. Two healthy male donors made up the cohort, one aged 18 to 30 years and the other aged 30 to 39 years. Blood was collected at multiple timepoints before and after primary and secondary immunization, and bulk PBMC replicates and cell subsets were isolated.

TCR cDNA was synthesized by 5'RACE template switching, which introduced a universal primer site and unique molecular identifiers. Priming of cDNA synthesis was performed from both the TCR alpha and TCR beta constant segments. Library amplification involved two PCR steps, and the second step added sample barcodes and sequencing adapters. Sequencing of libraries was performed on Illumina HiSeq 2500 (2x100 bp) or NovaSeq (2x150 bp). The original methods were these. MIGEC handled demultiplexing of reads and collapsing into UMI consensus sequences, while MiXCR performed V(D)J alignment. Using edgeR on replicate PBMC samples, clonotypes were called vaccine-responding if FDR was below 0.01 and the log2 fold change was above 5 up to day 15. Bulk clonotypes were assigned CD4 or CD8 identity according to which sequenced CD4 or CD8 repertoire held them at higher abundance. The public reads were quality trimmed at Q25 with fastp and then assembled into clones with MiXCR by TCRdb, keeping productive beta chains. CDR3 protein duplicates are merged, each entry listing the most common genes and DNA. The V and J calls shown here were made by TCRdb, not taken from the authors' results. The sample records around 610,000 distinct CDR3 sequences, roughly 12% of which are singletons. Clones ranked in the top ten supply 11% to 15% of the sample.

The CDR3 starts with the cysteine, ends with the phenylalanine, and has 14 residues. The sequence is cut down to CDR3 DNA, 42 bases in frame from base 1. Trimming removed 4 bases from V and 5 bases from J; the gene matches leave 7 bases unexplained. Here is what the overall study found, with its caveats: Because only two donors were included in the study, the extent to which the findings can be generalized is limited. A small fraction of clonotypes showed up in both the CD4 and CD8 compartments, probably as a result of convergent recombination. Compared with the primary T-cell response, the secondary T-cell response was weaker but faster, peaking on day 5 rather than day 15. Most clones expanded after primary vaccination were re-detected after the booster (96% of CD4 and 88% of CD8), suggesting broad memory maintenance. Computational filtering was required because FACS-sorted repertoires could contain abundant contaminating clonotypes from the bulk population.

The meaning of the sample's treatment or condition label: live attenuated yellow fever vaccine strain. At every blood-draw timepoint, two biological replicates of bulk PBMCs were collected. A standard Ficoll-Paque protocol was used to isolate PBMCs from peripheral blood. RNA was extracted with TriZol from bulk PBMCs, CD4 and CD8 fractions, and dextramer-positive and dextramer-negative fractions. The clonotype was recovered from a man aged 25-45 years who received the YFV17D yellow fever vaccine. Here the sequenced sample was PBMCs, taken on the day of the yellow fever booster vaccination. The chain links TRBV12-3 or TRBV12-4 with TRBJ1-1; 7 bases in the junction line up with TRBD1. The DNA sequence follows: TGTGCCAGCAGTTCATTAGGGGGCGATACTGAAGCTTTCTTT. Translation gives CASSSLGGDTEAFF.